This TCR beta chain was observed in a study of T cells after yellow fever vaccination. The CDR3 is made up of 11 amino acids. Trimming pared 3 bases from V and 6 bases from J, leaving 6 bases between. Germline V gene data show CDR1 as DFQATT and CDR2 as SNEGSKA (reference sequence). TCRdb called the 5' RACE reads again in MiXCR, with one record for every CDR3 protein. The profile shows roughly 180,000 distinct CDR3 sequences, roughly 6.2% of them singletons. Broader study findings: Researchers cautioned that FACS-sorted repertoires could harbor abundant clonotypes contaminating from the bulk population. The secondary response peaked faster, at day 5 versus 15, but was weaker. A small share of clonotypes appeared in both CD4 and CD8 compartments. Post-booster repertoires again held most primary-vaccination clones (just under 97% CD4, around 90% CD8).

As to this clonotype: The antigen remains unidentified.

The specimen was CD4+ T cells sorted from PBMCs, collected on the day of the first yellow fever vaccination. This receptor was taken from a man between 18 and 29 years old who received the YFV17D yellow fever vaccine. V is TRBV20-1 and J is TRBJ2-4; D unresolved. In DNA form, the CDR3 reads TGCAGTGCTAGTGCGGCAAACATTCAGTACTTC. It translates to CSASAANIQYF.